One and the same sample provided the 5 T cell receptor beta chains below, sequenced in a study of blood T cells in healthy people across ages. Through a sample-barcoded 5' primer and a J-beta primer mix, a second PCR was run for roughly 7 to 11 cycles. TCRdb independently ran MiXCR on the 5' RACE reads; one entry per CDR3 protein. The table lists 730,000 or so distinct CDR3 sequences, about 43% of them singletons, with about 32% in the top ten. Source material: blood. All receptors come from a man older than 75 in good health.

This clonotype has a handful of counts. The gene calls are TRBV12-3 or TRBV12-4 and TRBJ2-7; D is perhaps TRBD1 (5 bases). This CDR3 comprises 15 residues. Trimming took off 6 bases at V and 5 bases at J, with 20 bases between the two ends. CDR3 region: CASSRGHADRDEQYF. CDR3 nucleotides: TGTGCCAGCAGCCGCGGACACGCCGATAGGGACGAGCAGTACTTC.

In its sample, this clonotype was seen a few times. The rearrangement uses TRBV2 and TRBJ1-2; possible D gene TRBD1, 6 bases. V shed 7 bases and J shed 0 bases, with 15 bases lying between them. In germline, CDR1 is SNHLY, CDR2 FYNNEI. The CDR3 is 15 amino acids. In DNA form, the CDR3 reads TGTGCCAGCACCCTGCTACAGGGAACTAACTATGGCTACACCTTC. Protein product: CASTLLQGTNYGYTF.

The chain has TRBV19 and TRBJ1-1; 9 bases map to TRBD1. CDR1 LNHDA and CDR2 SQIVND come from the germline V gene (reference sequence). Trimming took 7 bases from V and 4 from J; bases not matched to a gene: 16. This CDR3 has 17 amino acids. CDR3 nucleotides: TGTGCCAGTATTACAGGAGTAGGACAGGGGATAGCCACTGAAGCTTTCTTT. As protein: CASITGVGQGIATEAFF.

J is TRBJ2-1 and V is TRBV4-3; TRBD1 matches 7 bases. Germline V gives CDR1 LGHNA, CDR2 YSLEER. The V and J ends lost 0 bases and 5 bases, in that order; junction bases with no gene match: 10. The CDR3 consists of 17 residues. The DNA of the CDR3 is TGCGCCAGCAGCCAAGATGCCAGGGGGAACATTGACAATGAGCAGTTCTTC. This encodes CASSQDARGNIDNEQFF.

This clonotype was seen a handful of times. The chain uses TRBV20-1 and TRBJ2-5, with D unclear. The V end was cut by 4 bases, the J end by 5 bases, with 11 bases between. This CDR3 region has 12 residues. CDR1 and CDR2 (germline): DFQATT, SNEGSKA (reference sequence). In nucleotides, the CDR3 is TGCAGTGCTAAGAAACGCCGGGAGACCCAGTACTTC. Translating gives CSAKKRRETQYF.